These T cell receptor beta chains were read from a single sample in a study of T cell responses to AZD1222 COVID-19 vaccine. The protocol was immunoSEQ multiplex PCR, while the TCRdb copy is restricted to in-frame clones and leaves out a portion. The sample lists about 130,000 clones; 88% were seen once. The sample was peripheral blood, taken 28 days after the second AZD1222 dose. These receptors were collected from an adult who received the AZD1222 COVID-19 vaccine. CDR3s include the opening cysteine and the closing phenylalanine or tryptophan.

v_call cdr3_aa
TRBV6-5 CASSHTGGSAGELFF
TRBV5-1 CASSFVGSEQFF
TRBV2 CASSATGGTEAFF
TRBV7-9 CASSKTGTGEQYF
TRBV7-9 CASSNNLIAGELFF
TRBV6-5 CASSYTGGTKNIQYF
TRBV3-1/TRBV3-2 CASSQGDVWAGLNTEAFF
TRBV27 CASSPNFSPEAFF
TRBV3-1/TRBV3-2 CAAATNEKLFF
TRBV19 CASSTVVGGGTDTQYF
TRBV11-2 CASSPVDRFGTEAFF
TRBV29-1 CSVEEGGGSQPQHF
TRBV28 CASSIQGASYEQYF
TRBV2 CASSFGDEKLFF
TRBV4-1 CASSQGRGRGAYNEQFF
TRBV28 CASSPRPTGFYTDTQYF
TRBV30 CAWSNELGGSYNEQFF
TRBV7-9 CASSFGEYGYGYTF
TRBV19 CASSTTLNTEAFF
TRBV5-1 CASSLDGQDVGYTF
TRBV5-6 CASSTRLAGAGEQYF
TRBV5-1 CASSPPGQSYEQYF
TRBV24-1 CATSDFRDRGQETQYF
TRBV5-6 CASSLVGDMSFPEAFF
TRBV4-2 CASSQDMGLQGKTGNTIYF
TRBV7-9 CASSFNRDRGLNEQYF
TRBV7-8 CASSLVGIDGYTF
TRBV5-1 CASRVNTEAFF
TRBV11-3 CASSLHEGQPQHF
TRBV7-2 CASSLAQQIANTGELFF
TRBV30 CAVSGTGEGYTF
TRBV7-9 CASSLTGSRSEQYF
TRBV7-2 CASSKYTGELFF
TRBV3-1/TRBV3-2 CASSQGDRNTGELFF
TRBV28 CASRPEGPGDEKLFF
TRBV7-9 CASSYVASGGNEQFF
TRBV5-1 CASSHYFSGTGSEQYF
TRBV3-1/TRBV3-2 CASSQDGENSPLHF
TRBV19 CASSIFSDPRGGGYTF
TRBV19 CASLEPYNEKLFF
TRBV2 CASKLEQGIYNEQFF
TRBV2 CASSVLSANYGYTF
TRBV10-3 CAISAGLAEETQYF
TRBV30 CAWSVSSSDTQYF
TRBV2 CASLAGTGSGREQFF
TRBV3-1/TRBV3-2 CASSQGVAGGPGEQFF
TRBV5-6 CASRNNPGTGGNEQFF
TRBV25-1 CASSALGGATNEKLFF
TRBV28 CASSDFSNTGELFF
TRBV19 CASSRADSGNTIYF